This T cell receptor (beta chain) derives from a study of shared clonotypes between healthy human individuals. Details on this clone: Other nucleotide sequences in the sample specify the same CDR3.

Using immunoSEQ multiplex PCR, the repertoire was profiled, and TCRdb retains in-frame clones only, with some absent. There are roughly 2.5 million clones in the sample; about 92% occur only once, and over 0.12% lies in the top ten. This TCR was recovered from a man aged 18 to 30 in good health. The sequencing sample was made of naive CD4+ T cells sorted from blood. Subset given: CD45RA+ positively selected.

DNA for the CDR3: TGCGCCAGCAGCTTGGGGGCGGGACGCACAGATACGCAGTATTTT. It specifies CASSLGAGRTDTQYF. The chain links TRBV5-1 to TRBJ2-3, with D tentatively TRBD2 (6 bases). V gave up 0 bases and J gave up 1 base, with 9 bases separating them. The CDR3 is 15 residues long. CDR1 is SGHRS, CDR2 YFSETQ, per germline.